This record concerns one T cell receptor (beta chain) sequence. What it binds is not known. The record originates from a study of OX40 agonist ivuxolimab in advanced cancers. This table comes from immunoSEQ multiplex PCR, and its TCRdb copy is limited to in-frame clones, with some not included. The repertoire consists of about 60,000 clones, with 75% to 90% occurring once and the leading ten covering 15% to 20%. Study conclusions and caveats: The mean number of expanded clones was higher in CD8+ T cells than in CD4+.

The sequenced sample was CD4+ or CD8+ T cells sorted from blood, obtained in a trial of the OX40 agonist ivuxolimab. The sequence was obtained from an adult with an advanced solid tumor such as melanoma, head and neck, liver or kidney cancer.

The CDR3 loop reads CASTMTGGNEKLFF. The CDR3 region has the DNA TGTGCCAGCACCATGACAGGGGGCAATGAAAAACTGTTTTTT. The rearrangement uses TRBV6-6 and TRBJ1-4; 10 bases agree with TRBD1. In germline, CDR1 is MNHNY, CDR2 SVGAGI (reference sequence). CDR3 length: 14 amino acids. V shed 7 bases and J 5 bases; nucleotides not matched to a gene: 4.